The text below deals with one T cell receptor beta chain. This clone has a single count. Its antigen specificity is not known. No base quality values were provided; no much bigger clone lies one nucleotide off. This sample was taken from a study of control samples from healthy donors and cancer patients (dated by TCRdb to about 2020). Trimming removed 5 bases from V and 11 bases from J; the gene matches leave 7 bases unexplained. CDR1 and CDR2, looked up from the germline V gene, are SGHAT and FQNNGV. The CDR3 numbers 13 residues from cysteine through phenylalanine. Only the CDR3 DNA stays, 39 bases, in frame from base 1. Libraries were prepared through the immunoSEQ multiplex PCR assay. TCRdb holds this immuneACCESS table with in-frame rearrangements only. Some clones are missing; in checked studies, unresolved V genes explain under half, and the rest has no known cause. The sample table holds 150,000 to 200,000 clones, of which 91% were seen once. Approximately 1.6% of the sample is taken by the ten largest.

The sequence is built from TRBV11-2 and TRBJ1-1, with TRBD1 matching 11 junction bases. Sequenced sample: blood. The sequence derives from a woman in her thirties in good health. The DNA sequence is as follows: TGTGCCAGCAGCCTCGGGACAGGGGGGTTGGCTTTCTTT. Translated, this gives CASSLGTGGLAFF.